The TCR beta chain described here comes from a study of blood T cell repertoires in COVID-19. Study information: Samples came from the United States, Italy and Spain, spanning acute and convalescent COVID-19.

In the authors' methods: Reference gene primers were amplified, and this amplification served to estimate nucleated cell counts. Profiled with immunoSEQ multiplex PCR; TCRdb holds only in-frame clones, not every one. D and trimming come from the DNA, and the V and J calls and clone size come from that table. The table has hundreds of thousands of clones, around 89% seen once; the top ten hold less than 3.5%. The V segment lost 6 bases and the J segment 5 bases; nucleotides outside the gene matches: 5. Per germline, CDR1 SGHAT and CDR2 FQNNGV. The CDR3 runs 14 residues. The sample comprised peripheral blood. This TCR derives from a woman aged 30 to 39 with COVID-19, enrolled during active disease. The chain couples TRBV11-2 to TRBJ1-1; TRBD1 agrees at 11 bases. In DNA form, the CDR3 reads TGTGCCAGCAGGCGGACAGGGGGCGGGACTGAAGCTTTCTTT. Its translation: CASRRTGGGTEAFF.